These 4 T cell receptor beta chains share one sample of origin, sequenced in a study of human T cells and chemical hapten exposure. Time point in this sample: pre-sensitization, week 0. The treatment was: therapeutic diphenylcyclopropenone sensitization with weekly scalp DPC. MiXCR, run by TCRdb on the RACE reads, gives a single entry per CDR3 protein. The sample carries more than 300,000 distinct CDR3 sequences, more than 4.5% recorded once. The input for sequencing was whole blood, taken in connection with sensitization to the hapten diphenylcyclopropenone (DPC). All receptors come from a woman between 45 and 65 years old with alopecia areata. Some clones in this sample may be carry-over from other donors' samples.

The J gene is TRBJ1-2, the V gene TRBV20-1; TRBD1 aligns across 8 bases. Germline CDR1 and CDR2: DFQATT and SNEGSKA (reference sequence). This CDR3 is built from 12 residues. V was clipped by 7 bases and J by 4 bases; unmatched bases: 5. CDR3 in DNA: TGCAGTGTTTCGGACAGGGTCTATGGCTACACCTTC. Its protein product is CSVSDRVYGYTF.

The chain joins TRBV5-6 to TRBJ2-4; no definite D call. The CDR3 spans 11 residues. The germline CDR1 and CDR2 sequences are SGHDT and YYEEEE. With 0 bases removed from V and 11 bases from J, the gap between germline ends came to 6 bases. CDR3 coding DNA: TGTGCCAGCAGCTTGGGAACCCTTCAGTACTTC. It yields the protein CASSLGTLQYF.

In this sample, this clonotype turned up many times. This sequence joins TRBV12-3 or TRBV12-4 and TRBJ1-3; possible D gene TRBD1, 5 bases. V was cut by 3 bases and J by 6 bases, with 12 bases left in between. CDR3 length: 14 amino acids. The CDR3 protein is CASSFSGNKNTIYF. The CDR3, as DNA: TGTGCCAGCAGTTTTTCAGGGAATAAAAACACCATATATTTT.

This clonotype was seen at least ten times. The rearrangement uses TRBV5-1 and TRBJ2-5; 8 nucleotides line up with TRBD2. V lost 4 bases and J lost 0; bases outside the gene matches: 5. CDR1 is SGHRS and CDR2 is YFSETQ in the germline V gene. The CDR3 runs 15 residues. In nucleotides, the CDR3 is TGCGCCAGCAGCGTAGCGGGGAAGTACCAAGAGACCCAGTACTTC. Translation: CASSVAGKYQETQYF. Full variable domain (missing parts from reference TRBV5-1 and TRBJ2-5): KAGVTQTPRYLIKTRGQQVTLSCSPISGHRSVSWYQQTPGQGLQFLFEYFSETQRNKGNFPGRFSGRQFSNSRSEMNVSTLELGDSALYLCASSVAGKYQETQYFGPGTRLLVL.